This T cell receptor (beta chain) comes out of a study of T cells in Graves' hyperthyroidism and ophthalmopathy. Study results and limitations: Among thyroid clonotypes expanded above 0.001, most also appeared in blood. The authors' 13 V-J model separated ophthalmopathy from stable hyperthyroidism.

The V gene lost 5 bases and the J gene lost 2 bases, with 8 bases spanning the gap. This CDR3 is built from 13 residues. Germline CDR1 is MNHEY and CDR2 is SMNVEV (reference sequence). There were TCR beta CDR3 regions amplified from RNA transcripts. HTBI primers were employed in a first-round RT-PCR of the TCR CDR3. Via MiXCR, TCRdb re-called the multiplex PCR reads, giving one row per CDR3 protein. This sample has approximately 630,000 distinct CDR3 sequences, with about 17% found just once. Each diagnosis was grounded in clinical symptoms, serum thyroxine and TRAb, thyroid ultrasound, and orbital computed tomography. PBMCs were obtained from approximately 10 ml fresh peripheral blood. This clonotype was counted at least ten times. The antigen is unknown.

The chain recombines TRBV27 with TRBJ2-3; D uncertain. This TCR derives from a woman aged 30 to 39 with Graves' hyperthyroidism. Material: blood. The CDR3 nucleotides read TGTGCCAGCAGTCTCTATTTCACAGATACGCAGTATTTT. It yields the protein CASSLYFTDTQYF.